The TCR beta chain under discussion was sequenced for a study of cytomegalovirus exposure and HLA in healthy donors. CDR1 and CDR2 (germline): SGHNT, YYREEE (reference sequence). Losses at the gene ends were 5 bases for V and 0 bases for J; bases not matched to a gene: 12. The CDR3 sequence is 18 residues long. Study-wide points: Because they were indistinguishable, some V segments, including TRBV6-2 and TRBV6-3, were excluded.

The PCR contained 60 Vbeta and 13 Jbeta primers. Sequencing used immunoSEQ multiplex PCR; TCRdb keeps in-frame clones, though not all of them. Its clone listing holds about 130,000 clones. Of note for this clone: The antigen is not known.

The material sequenced was PBMCs. This chain uses TRBV5-4 with TRBJ1-5, with 9 bases fitting TRBD1. The receptor comes from a man aged 18 to 35 in good health and CMV-seronegative. CDR3 amino acids: CASRGDRDNKNSNQPQHF. As DNA, the CDR3 is TGTGCCAGCAGGGGGGACAGGGATAATAAGAATAGCAATCAGCCCCAGCATTTT. The complete variable domain, with remaining parts taken from reference TRBV5-4 and TRBJ1-5, reads ETGVTQSPTHLIKTRGQQVTLRCSSQSGHNTVSWYQQALGQGPQFIFQYYREEENGRGNFPPRFSGLQFPNYSSELNVNALELDDSALYLCASRGDRDNKNSNQPQHFGDGTRLSIL.